Below, 11 T cell receptor beta chains from the same sample are listed, as sequenced in a study of T cells in Graves' hyperthyroidism and ophthalmopathy. TCR beta CDR3 regions were amplified from RNA. HTBI primers were the set used in a first-round RT-PCR of the TCR CDR3. TCRdb reprocessed the multiplex PCR reads with MiXCR, giving one entry per CDR3 protein. The sample lists 75,000 to 100,000 distinct CDR3 sequences, approximately 39% occurring once. Source material: peripheral blood or thyroid tissue (not recorded which). Source of these receptors: a woman aged 25 to 39 with Graves' hyperthyroidism.

This clonotype showed up many times. The V and J genes are TRBV3-1 and TRBJ1-4; unclear D gene. The CDR3 has 15 residues. CDR1 and CDR2 (germline): LGHDT, YNNKEL (reference sequence). The V and J ends lost 0 bases and 5 bases respectively, with 10 bases between them. The CDR3 loop reads CASSQDNFGNEKLFF. DNA of the CDR3: TGTGCCAGCAGCCAAGATAATTTTGGGAATGAAAAACTGTTTTTT. The full variable domain, in which reference TRBV3-1 and TRBJ1-4 provide the parts outside the CDR3, is DTAVSQTPKYLVTQMGNDKSIKCEQNLGHDTMYWYKQDSKKFLKIMFSYNNKELIINETVPNRFSPKSPDKAHLNLHINSLELGDSAVYFCASSQDNFGNEKLFFGSGTQLSVL.

This clonotype was seen many times. This rearrangement joins TRBV12-3 or TRBV12-4 to TRBJ1-4; D gene unclear. The CDR3 sequence is 14 residues long. The V end was cut by 5 bases, the J end by 8 bases, with 15 bases between. The CDR3 DNA reads TGTGCCAGCAGTCCGGGAGGGAAACGGGAAAAACTGTTTTTT. It codes for CASSPGGKREKLFF.

Many counts were recorded for this clonotype. The gene calls are TRBV20-1 and TRBJ1-2; 10 bases are shared with TRBD1. In germline, CDR1 is DFQATT, CDR2 SNEGSKA (reference sequence). This CDR3 is built from 16 residues. V shed 0 bases and J 4 bases; nucleotides not matched to a gene: 8. CDR3 DNA sequence: TGCAGTGCTAGAGACCCCTCCGGGACAGGGGCCTATGGCTACACCTTC. It translates to CSARDPSGTGAYGYTF.

The chain has TRBV7-9 and TRBJ2-7; a possible D gene is TRBD2 (5 bases). V dropped 3 bases and J dropped 6 bases, with 15 bases sitting between them. Germline values: CDR1 SEHNR, CDR2 FQNEAQ (reference sequence). The CDR3 is 14 amino acids. The CDR3 here is CASSLADGGLEQYF. The CDR3 region has the DNA TGTGCCAGCAGCTTGGCGGACGGTGGACTCGAGCAGTACTTC. Drawing the rest from reference TRBV7-9 and TRBJ2-7, the complete variable domain is DTGVSQNPRHKITKRGQNVTFRCDPISEHNRLYWYRQTLGQGPEFLTYFQNEAQLEKSRLLSDRFSAERPKGSFSTLEIQRTEQGDSAMYLCASSLADGGLEQYFGPGTRLTVT.

The CDR3 coding sequence is TGTGCCAGCAGCTCAGGACTAGCGGGAGAGGCGGTGTATTTT. Translating it yields CASSSGLAGEAVYF. The chain recombines TRBV7-2 with TRBJ2-3; the match to TRBD2 covers 13 bases. There are 14 residues in the CDR3. Germline V lookup: CDR1 SGHTA, CDR2 FQGNSA. V dropped 4 bases and J dropped 14; count of bases not matched to a gene: 9.

With respect to this clonotype: One base away lies a much larger clone, so this may be a sequencing read error. J is TRBJ1-3 and V is TRBV12-3 or TRBV12-4; D remains ambiguous. This CDR3 region has 11 residues. This chain's CDR3 is CASSRGSTIYF. In DNA form, the CDR3 reads TGTGCCAGCAGTCGTGGAAGCACCATATATTTT.

The sample holds many counts of this clonotype. The chain is built from TRBV10-3 and TRBJ2-7; 9 bases line up with TRBD1. Germline values: CDR1 ENHRY, CDR2 SYGVKD. The CDR3 consists of 13 residues. V lost 10 bases, J lost 2 bases, and 6 bases stayed unmatched. The CDR3 reads CATKGQGPYEQYF. The CDR3 region has the DNA TGTGCCACCAAGGGACAGGGTCCCTACGAGCAGTACTTC.

This clonotype was observed many times. A much larger clone differs by one base, so this may be a read error. The chain joins TRBV7-8 to TRBJ2-7; a possible D gene is TRBD1 (8 bases). Germline CDR1 and CDR2: SGHVS and FQNEAQ. The CDR3 extends over 14 amino acids. The CDR3, as DNA: TGTGCCAGCAGCTTTACAGGGGGAGGGTACGGGCAGTACTTC. Its protein is CASSFTGGGYGQYF.

This clonotype has a count of ten or more. The rearrangement uses TRBV5-1 and TRBJ2-3, with D perhaps matching TRBD2 (5 bases). Trimming took off 4 bases at V and 1 base at J, with 16 bases between the two ends. Germline lookup yields CDR1 SGHRS and CDR2 YFSETQ. The CDR3 extends over 16 amino acids. CDR3: CASSRLTGIGTDTQYF. CDR3 nucleotides: TGCGCCAGCAGCAGACTAACGGGGATCGGCACAGATACGCAGTATTTT.

Details on this clonotype: The final CDR3 position lacks the conserved phenylalanine or tryptophan, pointing to a likely read error. The chain recombines TRBV9 with TRBJ1-1, with D unresolved. With 4 bases removed from V and 0 bases from J, the gap between germline ends came to 31 bases. The CDR3 extends over 21 amino acids. Per germline, CDR1 SGDLS and CDR2 YYNGEE. This chain's CDR3 is CASSQDRNSRPKFSMNTEAFL. DNA of the CDR3: TGTGCCAGCAGCCAAGATCGGAATAGCCGTCCAAAGTTCAGCATGAACACTGAAGCTTTCCTT.

This clonotype was seen many times. The chain is built from TRBV9 and TRBJ1-1, with unresolved D. From germline, CDR1 is SGDLS and CDR2 YYNGEE. The V end was cut by 3 bases, the J end by 1 base, with 7 bases between. This CDR3 contains 13 residues. The CDR3 nucleotides read TGTGCCAGCAGCGCGGACGGGAACACTGAAGCTTTCTTT. It codes for CASSADGNTEAFF.